This T cell receptor beta chain emerged from a study of blood T cell repertoires in COVID-19. Study as a whole: Acute and convalescent COVID-19 samples came from the United States, Italy and Spain. PBMCs, B-cell-depleted T cells, or T cells were the source of the cDNA or gDNA that made up the material.

Sequenced by immunoSEQ multiplex PCR; TCRdb stores in-frame clones only, minus some. This sample has fewer than 350,000 clones; around 85% occur once, and the top ten carry approximately 1.9%. The J segment lost 11 bases and the V segment lost 6 bases, leaving 11 bases of the junction unmatched. The CDR3 runs 13 residues. Each participant's cohort was designated according to participant-reported clinical history. The chain uses TRBV12-3 or TRBV12-4 and TRBJ1-1; 8 bases align to TRBD1. This sequence originates from a woman in her 30s who had been exposed to COVID-19. The specimen was PBMCs or T cells enriched from blood (not recorded which). This chain's CDR3 is CASSFDRGCTAFF. CDR3 nucleotides: TGTGCCAGCAGCTTCGACAGGGGTTGTACGGCTTTCTTT.